Listed below are T cell receptor beta chains from one sample, sequenced in a study of T cell responses to AZD1222 COVID-19 vaccine. Sequencing used immunoSEQ multiplex PCR; TCRdb keeps in-frame clones, though not all of them. The table records fewer than 120,000 clones, approximately 94% of them present only once. This material consisted of peripheral blood, taken 28 days after the second AZD1222 dose. Receptors originate from an adult who received the AZD1222 COVID-19 vaccine. CDR3s include the opening cysteine and the closing phenylalanine or tryptophan. The order of the fields is D gene, J gene, V gene, CDR3 protein, CDR3 DNA. The D gene is left open where the match is weak.

d_call: TRBD1
j_call: TRBJ1-2
v_call: TRBV7-6
cdr3_aa: CASSPLPGGQGVYGYTF
cdr3_nt: TGTGCCAGCAGCCCTCTCCCCGGTGGACAGGGGGTATATGGCTACACCTTC

d_call: .
j_call: TRBJ1-1
v_call: TRBV5-1
cdr3_aa: CASSLFGEVNTEAFF
cdr3_nt: TGCGCCAGCAGCTTGTTTGGGGAGGTGAACACTGAAGCTTTCTTT

d_call: .
j_call: TRBJ1-2
v_call: TRBV10-1
cdr3_aa: CASSESYRDAYGYTF
cdr3_nt: TGCGCCAGCAGTGAGTCTTACCGTGATGCCTATGGCTACACCTTC

d_call: .
j_call: TRBJ2-2
v_call: TRBV6-5
cdr3_aa: CASSYSTGELFF
cdr3_nt: TGTGCCAGCAGTTACTCGACCGGGGAGCTGTTTTTT

d_call: .
j_call: TRBJ1-1
v_call: TRBV20-1
cdr3_aa: CSALGRAEAFF
cdr3_nt: TGCAGTGCCCTGGGGCGCGCTGAAGCTTTCTTT

d_call: .
j_call: TRBJ1-6
v_call: TRBV28
cdr3_aa: CASSFGSPLHF
cdr3_nt: TGTGCCAGCAGTTTTGGTTCACCCCTCCACTTT

d_call: .
j_call: TRBJ1-5
v_call: TRBV19
cdr3_aa: CASSFLFTKGSNQPQHF
cdr3_nt: TGTGCCAGTAGTTTTCTCTTCACGAAAGGGAGCAATCAGCCCCAGCATTTT

d_call: .
j_call: TRBJ1-2
v_call: TRBV5-1
cdr3_aa: CASETGGRAYGYTF
cdr3_nt: TGCGCCAGCGAGACCGGGGGCAGGGCCTATGGCTACACCTTC

d_call: .
j_call: TRBJ2-5
v_call: TRBV30
cdr3_aa: CAWSAQVVAQYF
cdr3_nt: TGTGCCTGGAGTGCCCAGGTTGTGGCCCAGTACTTC

d_call: TRBD1
j_call: TRBJ2-1
v_call: TRBV18
cdr3_aa: CASSPPGTGTNEQFF
cdr3_nt: TGTGCCAGCTCACCCCCCGGGACAGGGACCAATGAGCAGTTCTTC

d_call: .
j_call: TRBJ2-1
v_call: TRBV9
cdr3_aa: CASSDHSERAVTHEQFF
cdr3_nt: TGTGCCAGCAGCGACCATTCGGAGCGGGCGGTTACCCATGAGCAGTTCTTC

d_call: .
j_call: TRBJ1-1
v_call: TRBV5-8
cdr3_aa: CARDYSPIIGAEAFF
cdr3_nt: TGTGCGCGGGACTACTCTCCAATAATAGGGGCTGAAGCTTTCTTT

d_call: TRBD1
j_call: TRBJ1-2
v_call: TRBV12-5
cdr3_aa: CASGGETGEIGYTF
cdr3_nt: TGTGCTAGTGGGGGGGAGACAGGGGAGATCGGCTACACCTTC

d_call: .
j_call: TRBJ1-1
v_call: TRBV10-3
cdr3_aa: CAISDREQRAEAFF
cdr3_nt: TGTGCCATCAGTGACAGGGAGCAAAGGGCTGAAGCTTTCTTT

d_call: .
j_call: TRBJ2-5
v_call: TRBV6-4
cdr3_aa: CASKVGPGLSGETQYF
cdr3_nt: TGTGCCAGCAAAGTAGGACCGGGCCTCTCCGGTGAGACCCAGTACTTC

d_call: .
j_call: TRBJ1-2
v_call: TRBV27
cdr3_aa: CASSHRDRGYTF
cdr3_nt: TGTGCCAGCAGTCACAGGGATCGTGGCTACACCTTC

d_call: TRBD1
j_call: TRBJ1-6
v_call: TRBV6-5
cdr3_aa: CASSPRGLNSPLHF
cdr3_nt: TGTGCCAGCAGTCCCAGGGGGCTCAATTCACCCCTCCACTTT

d_call: .
j_call: TRBJ2-7
v_call: TRBV7-8
cdr3_aa: CASSLAGLASYEQYF
cdr3_nt: TGTGCCAGCAGCTTAGCGGGGCTAGCCTCCTACGAGCAGTACTTC

d_call: TRBD2
j_call: TRBJ2-3
v_call: TRBV5-4
cdr3_aa: CASSLEPGLAGTTDTQYF
cdr3_nt: TGTGCCAGCAGCTTGGAGCCCGGACTAGCGGGAACCACAGATACGCAGTATTTT

d_call: .
j_call: TRBJ2-3
v_call: TRBV11-1
cdr3_aa: CASSLVGDTQYF
cdr3_nt: TGTGCCAGCAGTCTAGTTGGGGATACGCAGTATTTT

d_call: TRBD2
j_call: TRBJ2-7
v_call: TRBV4-1
cdr3_aa: CASSQSAGGLYEQYF
cdr3_nt: TGCGCCAGCAGCCAGTCAGCGGGAGGTCTCTACGAGCAGTACTTC

d_call: TRBD1
j_call: TRBJ1-5
v_call: TRBV4-1
cdr3_aa: CASSQEDRGGFSNQPQHF
cdr3_nt: TGCGCCAGCAGCCAAGAGGACAGGGGTGGATTTAGCAATCAGCCCCAGCATTTT